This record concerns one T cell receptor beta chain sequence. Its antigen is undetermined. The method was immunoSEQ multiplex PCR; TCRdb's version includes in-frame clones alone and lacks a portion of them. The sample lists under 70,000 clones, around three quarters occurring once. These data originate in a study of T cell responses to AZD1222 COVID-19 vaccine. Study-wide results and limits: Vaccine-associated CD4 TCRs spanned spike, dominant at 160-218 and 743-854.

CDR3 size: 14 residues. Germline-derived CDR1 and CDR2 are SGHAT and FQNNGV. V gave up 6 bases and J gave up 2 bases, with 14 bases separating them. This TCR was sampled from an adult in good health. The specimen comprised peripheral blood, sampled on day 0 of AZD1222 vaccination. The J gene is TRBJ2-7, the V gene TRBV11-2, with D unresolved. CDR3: CASSSTEGAYEQYF. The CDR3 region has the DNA TGTGCCAGCAGTTCGACGGAAGGAGCCTACGAGCAGTACTTC.